Shown below are 20 T cell receptor beta chains from a single sample sequenced in a study of blood T cell repertoires in COVID-19. Clones were read by immunoSEQ multiplex PCR, and TCRdb kept only the in-frame ones, dropping some. The profile shows 200,000 to 250,000 clones, about 85% of them singletons. Sequenced input: PBMCs or T cells enriched from blood (not recorded which). These receptors were collected from a man aged 25 to 40 who had recovered from COVID-19.

The CDR3 DNA reads TGTGCCAGCAGTCTAGACGGAGTCTATGGCTACACCTTC. Translation gives CASSLDGVYGYTF. The rearrangement joins TRBV28 to TRBJ1-2; D gene uncertain. This CDR3 spans 13 amino acids. Trimming stripped 5 bases from V and 4 bases from J, with 11 bases between. In germline, CDR1 is MDHEN, CDR2 SYDVKM.

V is TRBV14 and J is TRBJ2-7; D unclear. CDR1 is SGHDN, CDR2 FVKESK, per germline. V was shortened by 0 bases and J by 6 bases, with 12 bases between the two germline ends. This CDR3 contains 14 residues. CDR3 residues: CASSQELIPSEQYF. The CDR3, as DNA: TGTGCCAGCAGCCAAGAACTCATCCCGAGCGAGCAGTACTTC. Complete variable domain (other parts from reference TRBV14 and TRBJ2-7): EAGVTQFPSHSVIEKGQTVTLRCDPISGHDNLYWYRRVMGKEIKFLLHFVKESKQDESGMPNNRFLAERTGGTYSTLKVQPAELEDSGVYFCASSQELIPSEQYFGPGTRLTVT.

This clone was counted between two and nine times. The rearrangement links TRBV27 to TRBJ1-5; D might be TRBD1 (6 bases). This CDR3 has 14 residues. V was trimmed by 4 bases and J by 3 bases, leaving 10 bases between them. Germline V gene lookup returns CDR1 MNHEY and CDR2 SMNVEV (reference sequence). CDR3 protein: CASSSRGSNQPQHF. The CDR3 DNA is TGTGCCAGCAGTTCCAGGGGATCCAATCAGCCCCAGCATTTT.

This clone was observed a handful of times. The chain couples TRBV27 to TRBJ1-1; weak D call: TRBD1 (5 bases). Per the germline V gene, CDR1 is MNHEY and CDR2 is SMNVEV (reference sequence). V shed 3 bases and J shed 4 bases, with 12 bases lying between them. The CDR3 has 14 residues. The CDR3 DNA follows: TGTGCCAGCAGTTTTGGGGGTAGCGGCACTGAAGCTTTCTTT. Amino acids: CASSFGGSGTEAFF.

V usage is TRBV5-1 and J usage is TRBJ2-7; 8 bases match TRBD1. Germline V gene data show CDR1 as SGHRS and CDR2 as YFSETQ. This CDR3 region has 14 residues. V dropped 2 bases and J dropped 1; count of bases not matched to a gene: 2. Here the CDR3 DNA reads TGCGCCAGCAGCTTCGGACAGGGATCCTACGAGCAGTACTTC. Translating gives CASSFGQGSYEQYF.

The chain carries TRBV6-2 or TRBV6-3 and TRBJ2-1; 8 bases line up with TRBD2. V shed 2 bases, J shed 10 bases, and the junction held 13 bases outside the gene matches. This CDR3 has 16 amino acids. Germline-derived CDR1 and CDR2 are MNHEY and SVGEGT. The CDR3 spells CASSYRPRGAHTEQFF. CDR3 nucleotides: TGTGCCAGCAGTTACCGGCCGCGGGGGGCCCACACCGAGCAGTTCTTC.

This chain links TRBV5-4 with TRBJ1-2; 7 bases agree with TRBD1. The CDR3 runs to 13 residues. V lost 3 bases to trimming and J lost 6 bases; unmatched junction nucleotides: 5. Per germline, CDR1 SGHNT and CDR2 YYREEE (reference sequence). The CDR3 loop is CASSSDRLHGYTF. In DNA, the CDR3 is TGTGCCAGCAGCTCGGACAGGTTGCATGGCTACACCTTC.

CDR3 DNA: TGCGCCAGGACAGGGCGCCGACACAAAGACCAAGAGACCCAGTACTTC. Translating it yields CARTGRRHKDQETQYF. The V and J genes are TRBV10-1 and TRBJ2-5; 7 positions match TRBD1. The CDR3 contains 16 residues. The V segment lost 9 bases and the J segment 0 bases; nucleotides outside the gene matches: 13. In germline, CDR1 is WNHNN, CDR2 SYGVQD (reference sequence).

The V gene is TRBV11-2, the J gene TRBJ2-1; tentatively, D is TRBD2 (6 bases). V lost 5 bases and J 2 bases, leaving 19 bases between the germline ends. Germline lookup yields CDR1 SGHAT and CDR2 FQNNGV. This CDR3 contains 17 residues. The CDR3 region is CASSPMLAGSTYNEQFF. DNA for the CDR3: TGTGCCAGCAGCCCCATGCTCGCGGGATCCACCTACAATGAGCAGTTCTTC.

There are a few counts of this clone. The chain recombines TRBV14 with TRBJ2-2; tentatively, D is TRBD1 (5 bases). Germline V gene sequence: CDR1 SGHDN, CDR2 FVKESK. The CDR3 extends over 13 amino acids. Trimming took 4 bases from V and 9 from J, leaving 12 bases between them. The CDR3 loop is CASSLSGARELFF. CDR3 DNA: TGTGCCAGCAGCCTAAGTGGGGCGAGGGAGCTGTTTTTT.

The V gene is TRBV5-1, the J gene TRBJ2-2, with TRBD2 matching 8 bases. The germline CDR1 and CDR2 sequences are SGHRS and YFSETQ. This CDR3 comprises 16 residues. V shed 4 bases, J shed 3 bases, and the junction held 8 bases outside the gene matches. The CDR3 region has the DNA TGCGCCAGCAGCCGAGTTAGCGGGGTGGACACCGGGGAGCTGTTTTTT. Translated, it gives CASSRVSGVDTGELFF.

The rearrangement joins TRBV11-2 to TRBJ2-7, with 7 bases that match TRBD2. The length of the CDR3 is 15 residues. Looked up from germline, CDR1 is SGHAT and CDR2 is FQNNGV. The V segment lost 4 bases and the J segment 3 bases; nucleotides outside the gene matches: 9. CDR3 DNA sequence: TGTGCCAGCAGCTCTCCTAGCGGCGTCCTCTACGAGCAGTACTTC. Protein: CASSSPSGVLYEQYF.

Remarks on this clone: Other DNA variants within this sample encode the same CDR3. The rearrangement joins TRBV6-5 to TRBJ2-7; 7 bases are shared with TRBD1. The germline V gene encodes CDR1 MNHEY and CDR2 SVGAGI. V gave up 0 bases and J gave up 4 bases; unmatched junction bases: 3. CDR3 size: 14 residues. The CDR3 DNA reads TGTGCCAGCAGTTACTCGGGACAGAGATACGAGCAGTACTTC. Translation: CASSYSGQRYEQYF.

The V gene is TRBV7-2, the J gene TRBJ2-4; 9 nucleotides align to TRBD1. The length of the CDR3 is 13 residues. V lost 6 bases, J lost 7 bases, and 4 bases stayed unmatched. Germline-derived CDR1 and CDR2 are SGHTA and FQGNSA. The CDR3: CASRPGQGNIQYF. For the CDR3, the DNA is TGTGCCAGCAGACCAGGACAGGGGAACATTCAGTACTTC.

This clone was seen just once. The J gene is TRBJ1-6, the V gene TRBV9; possibly TRBD1 for D (5 bases). V was cut by 6 bases and J by 8 bases, with 15 bases left in between. This CDR3 has 14 residues. Germline V lookup: CDR1 SGDLS, CDR2 YYNGEE. This chain's CDR3 is CASTNNQGYSPLHF. The CDR3, as DNA: TGTGCCAGCACAAACAATCAGGGATATTCACCCCTCCACTTT.

A few counts support this clone. The genes are TRBV28 and TRBJ2-1, with TRBD2 matching over 9 bases. The junction had 12 bases not matched to a gene; V was cut back by 3 bases and J by 9 bases. CDR1 MDHEN and CDR2 SYDVKM come from the germline V gene. This CDR3 has 16 amino acids. The DNA of the CDR3 is TGTGCCAGCAGTTTCTCCGGGACTAGCCGCTTGGGTGAGCAGTTCTTC. Residues: CASSFSGTSRLGEQFF.

V gene TRBV5-1 combines with J gene TRBJ2-2; 7 bases align to TRBD1. V lost 8 bases, J lost 5 bases, and 9 bases stayed unmatched. This CDR3 contains 14 residues. The germline V gene has CDR1 SGHRS and CDR2 YFSETQ. The CDR3 DNA is TGCGCCAGTGATGCCGGGACAGCAACCGGGGAGCTGTTTTTT. Residues: CASDAGTATGELFF.

The chain couples TRBV7-9 to TRBJ1-4; 8 bases are shared with TRBD1. Germline values: CDR1 SEHNR, CDR2 FQNEAQ (reference sequence). The CDR3 loop spans 15 amino acids. V trimming: 5 bases; J trimming: 8 bases; junction bases outside the gene matches: 10. For the CDR3, the DNA is TGTGCCAGCAGCCACAGCCGGACAGGGAGGGAAAAACTGTTTTTT. It encodes CASSHSRTGREKLFF.

The chain links TRBV7-3 to TRBJ2-6; D might be TRBD2 (6 bases). Germline V gene sequence: CDR1 SGHTA, CDR2 FQGTGA. The CDR3 length is 16 residues. The V and J ends lost 4 bases and 0 bases respectively, with 10 bases between them. The CDR3 nucleotides are TGTGCCAGCAGCTCCGGGGGTAGCTCTGGGGCCAACGTCCTGACTTTC. This sequence encodes CASSSGGSSGANVLTF.

This clone showed up just once. The chain joins TRBV27 to TRBJ1-1; no reliable D call. CDR1 MNHEY and CDR2 SMNVEV come from the germline V gene (reference sequence). CDR3 length: 11 residues. Trimming left V 8 bases short and J 5 bases short, with 9 bases between. CDR3 DNA sequence: TGTGCCAGCCAGCGGGGAACTGAAGCTTTCTTT. Its translation is CASQRGTEAFF.